This T cell receptor (beta chain) was captured by sequencing in a study of T cells after yellow fever vaccination. In the study overall: SMART-Seq v4 Ultra Low Input served to prepare low-cell-number fractions. Whole-study findings and limits: Researchers report a weaker secondary response that nonetheless peaked faster, day 5 versus 15.

V gave up 5 bases and J gave up 0 bases; unmatched junction bases: 7. This CDR3 has 17 amino acids. Germline values: CDR1 SGHTA, CDR2 FQGNSA. Comments on this clonotype: The antigen is not known.

TCRdb re-derived calls from the 5' RACE reads in MiXCR, one entry per CDR3 protein. The repertoire holds 300,000 to 350,000 distinct CDR3 sequences, with approximately 4% as singletons. This specimen consisted of PBMCs, obtained 15 days after the yellow fever booster vaccination. This sequence joins TRBV7-2 and TRBJ2-6; 7 bases map to TRBD1. This clonotype was obtained from a man younger than 35 who received the YFV17D yellow fever vaccine. This CDR3 is CASSPRQGFSGANVLTF. In DNA form, the CDR3 reads TGTGCCAGCAGCCCCAGACAGGGCTTCTCTGGGGCCAACGTCCTGACTTTC.